This entry describes one T cell receptor (beta chain). The protocol was immunoSEQ multiplex PCR, while the TCRdb copy is restricted to in-frame clones and leaves out a portion. The sample shows roughly 93,000 clones, about 84% of them seen only once. The data are from a study of OX40 agonist ivuxolimab in advanced cancers. CDR3 length: 14 residues. Germline V lookup: CDR1 KGHSH, CDR2 LQKENI. With 2 bases removed from V and 4 bases from J, the gap between germline ends came to 11 bases. This sequence was found in an adult with an advanced solid tumor such as melanoma, head and neck, liver or kidney cancer. The sample consisted of CD4+ or CD8+ T cells sorted from blood, taken in a trial of the OX40 agonist ivuxolimab. J is TRBJ1-2 and V is TRBV18, with unresolved D. This chain's CDR3 is CASSPTQSSYGYTF. The CDR3 DNA reads as TGTGCCAGCTCACCAACGCAGTCTTCCTATGGCTACACCTTC.